This T cell receptor beta chain stems from a study of blood T cell repertoires in COVID-19. About the study: Sources were T cells, B-cell-depleted T cells, or PBMCs; the material itself was cDNA or gDNA.

Original processing methods: Estimated nucleated cell counts came from reference gene primer amplification. TCRdb keeps only in-frame clones here, not all; method: immunoSEQ multiplex PCR. V, J and clone size are those of that table, while D and trimming were read from the DNA. The repertoire holds about 250,000 clones, with 85% as singletons. Germline CDR1 reads GTSNPN; CDR2 reads SVGIG (reference sequence). This CDR3 contains 12 residues. V lost 0 bases to trimming and J lost 8 bases, with 7 bases between them. This sequence was found in a woman aged 45-65 years with acute COVID-19. The sample comprised PBMCs or T cells enriched from blood (not recorded which). The J gene is TRBJ1-4, the V gene TRBV30; no firm D call. The CDR3, as DNA: TGTGCCTGGAGTGTACTTAGAGAAAAACTGTTTTTT. Translation: CAWSVLREKLFF.